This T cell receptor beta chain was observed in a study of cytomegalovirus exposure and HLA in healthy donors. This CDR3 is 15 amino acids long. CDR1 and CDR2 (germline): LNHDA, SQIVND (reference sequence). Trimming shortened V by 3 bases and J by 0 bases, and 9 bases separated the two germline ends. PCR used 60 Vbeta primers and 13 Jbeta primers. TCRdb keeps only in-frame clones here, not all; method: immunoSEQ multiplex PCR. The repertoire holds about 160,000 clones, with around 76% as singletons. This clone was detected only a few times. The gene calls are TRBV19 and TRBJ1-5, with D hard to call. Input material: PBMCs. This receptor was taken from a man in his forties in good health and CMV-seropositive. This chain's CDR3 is CASSILANSNQPQHF. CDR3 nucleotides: TGTGCCAGTAGTATCCTAGCTAATAGCAATCAGCCCCAGCATTTT. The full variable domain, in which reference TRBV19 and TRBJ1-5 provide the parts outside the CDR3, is DGGITQSPKYLFRKEGQNVTLSCEQNLNHDAMYWYRQDPGQGLRLIYYSQIVNDFQKGDIAEGYSVSREKKESFPLTVTSAQKNPTAFYLCASSILANSNQPQHFGDGTRLSIL.